This T cell receptor beta chain emerged from a study of blood T cell repertoires in COVID-19. The wider study: T cells, B-cell-depleted T cells, or PBMCs provided the cDNA or gDNA that served as material.

Clones were sequenced by immunoSEQ multiplex PCR, and TCRdb holds only the in-frame ones, with some missing. This table has roughly 330,000 clones, 70% to 90% appearing once. Germline assignment: CDR1 LGHDT and CDR2 YNNKEL (reference sequence). The germline V and J ends were trimmed by 3 bases and 2 bases, with 20 bases remaining between them. The length of the CDR3 is 17 residues. The sequence was obtained from a woman between 18 and 30 years old who had recovered from COVID-19. Sequencing used PBMCs or T cells enriched from blood (not recorded which). The V and J genes are TRBV3-1 (or the pseudogene TRBV3-2) and TRBJ2-7; weak D call: TRBD2 (6 bases). The CDR3 DNA reads TGTGCCAGCAGCCATCGTAGATCGGGGGATTTCACCTACGAGCAGTACTTC. It is translated as CASSHRRSGDFTYEQYF.